A single sample is the source of the 6 T cell receptor beta chains below, sequenced in a study of patients and donors after allogeneic stem cell transplantation. One entry per CDR3 protein, called by TCRdb with MiXCR from the RT-PCR reads. Altogether 200,000 to 250,000 distinct CDR3 sequences are present, less than 15% being singletons, with the ten largest covering under 14%. Sequencing was performed on blood, either unsorted or a sorted T cell fraction (not recorded which). The source is a human donor who was either an allogeneic HSCT recipient or a stem cell or donor lymphocyte infusion donor (not recorded which). It is not recorded whose cells these are; they may come from a transplant donor.

The chain links TRBV9 to TRBJ2-7, with D possibly being TRBD1 (6 bases). The CDR3 consists of 14 residues. The V end lost 3 bases, the J end lost 1 base, and 11 bases lay between the germline ends. Germline values: CDR1 SGDLS, CDR2 YYNGEE. CDR3 region: CASSAGTQSYEQYF. CDR3 DNA: TGTGCCAGCAGCGCCGGGACACAGTCCTACGAGCAGTACTTC.

The V gene is TRBV19, the J gene TRBJ1-5; 8 bases align to TRBD1. V gave up 8 bases and J gave up 2 bases; unmatched junction bases: 5. CDR3 length equals 14 residues. Germline CDR1 reads LNHDA; CDR2 reads SQIVND (reference sequence). Written as DNA, the CDR3 is TGTGCCAGTCTGACAGGGGTTGGCAATCAGCCCCAGCATTTT. It encodes CASLTGVGNQPQHF.

This clonotype showed up just a few times. The V call is TRBV12-3 or TRBV12-4, the J call TRBJ2-5, with TRBD1 matching over 11 bases. CDR3 length: 15 amino acids. The junction had 7 bases not matched to a gene; V was cut back by 5 bases and J by 5 bases. The DNA for the CDR3 is TGTGCCAGCAGTGACGGACAGGGGGCTCGGGAGACCCAGTACTTC. This translates into CASSDGQGARETQYF.

In this sample, this clonotype turned up many times. V usage is TRBV4-1 and J usage is TRBJ1-4; 9 bases map to TRBD1. The CDR3 has 17 residues. V lost 4 bases, J lost 6 bases, and 12 bases stayed unmatched. Per the germline V gene, CDR1 is MGHRA and CDR2 is YSYEKL. This CDR3 is CASSRYTSGTGHEKLFF. For the CDR3, the DNA is TGCGCCAGCAGCCGATACACCTCCGGGACAGGGCATGAAAAACTGTTTTTT.

In DNA, the CDR3 is TGTGCCAGCTCACCTGGGACAGGGGGCGCAAAGGTCCGTTCAGATACGCAGTATTTT. The encoded protein is CASSPGTGGAKVRSDTQYF. This chain links TRBV18 with TRBJ2-3; TRBD1 matches at 12 bases. This CDR3 spans 19 amino acids. Looked up from germline, CDR1 is KGHSH and CDR2 is LQKENI. Trimming took 3 bases from V and 4 from J; bases not matched to a gene: 14.

This clonotype was detected ten times or more. The chain joins TRBV4-1 to TRBJ1-3; D remains ambiguous. Germline lookup yields CDR1 MGHRA and CDR2 YSYEKL. This CDR3 region has 15 residues. V lost 0 bases and J 3 bases, leaving 9 bases between the germline ends. CDR3 bases: TGCGCCAGCAGCCAAGATTTTGGGGTTGGAAACACCATATATTTT. Residues: CASSQDFGVGNTIYF.